The 2 T cell receptor beta chains presented below share a single source sample, sequenced in a study of blood T cell repertoires in COVID-19. Generated by immunoSEQ multiplex PCR, the TCRdb table keeps only in-frame clones and is missing some. Here the sample spans about 130,000 clones, around 89% being singletons. The sequencing sample was made of peripheral blood. The receptor source for this set is a man aged 45-65 years with active or convalescent COVID-19.

This clone was seen once. The gene calls are TRBV5-1 and TRBJ1-2; D remains unclear. V lost 4 bases and J 2 bases, leaving 12 bases between the germline ends. The germline V gene has CDR1 SGHRS and CDR2 YFSETQ. The CDR3 is 14 residues long. The CDR3 DNA is TGCGCCAGCAGCCCCAATACCAGGAACTATGGCTACACCTTC. This translates into CASSPNTRNYGYTF.

This chain joins TRBV7-6 and TRBJ2-7; D might be TRBD1 (6 bases). Looked up from germline, CDR1 is SGHVS and CDR2 is FNYEAQ. Trimming shortened V by 0 bases and J by 2 bases, and 11 bases separated the two germline ends. The CDR3 covers 15 residues. The CDR3 sequence: CASSLAGTMTYEQYF. The CDR3 DNA sequence: TGTGCCAGCAGCTTAGCAGGGACAATGACCTACGAGCAGTACTTC.